The 23 T cell receptor beta chains below all came from one sample that was sequenced in a study of cytomegalovirus exposure and HLA in healthy donors. Vbeta (60) and Jbeta (13) primers were used in the PCR. Some clones are missing from TCRdb's copy, which holds only in-frame ones; the method was immunoSEQ multiplex PCR. The sample gives about 130,000 clones, roughly 74% of which show up once; around 6.6% is in the top ten. Sequencing was performed on PBMCs. The receptor set was obtained from a man in his forties in good health and CMV-seropositive.

This clone has more than one count but fewer than ten. The J gene is TRBJ2-4, the V gene TRBV28, with 8 bases fitting TRBD2. The CDR3 sequence is 17 residues long. With V trimmed by 5 bases and J by 2 bases, 11 bases remained unmatched. The germline V gene has CDR1 MDHEN and CDR2 SYDVKM. The CDR3 spells CASSPASAGESKNIQYF. CDR3 sequence (DNA): TGTGCCAGCAGTCCTGCTTCAGCGGGAGAATCCAAAAACATTCAGTACTTC.

The chain recombines TRBV19 with TRBJ2-7, with 9 bases identical to TRBD1. The junction had 3 bases not matched to a gene; V was cut back by 0 bases and J by 3 bases. The CDR3 contains 15 residues. CDR1 and CDR2 from the germline V gene are LNHDA and SQIVND (reference sequence). DNA for the CDR3: TGTGCCAGTAGTATAGACAGACAGGGGGGCTACGAGCAGTACTTC. The encoded protein is CASSIDRQGGYEQYF.

The chain is built from TRBV6-4 and TRBJ2-3, with 9 nucleotides matching TRBD1. Per the germline V gene, CDR1 is MRHNA and CDR2 is SNTAGT. The junction had 11 bases not matched to a gene; V was cut back by 3 bases and J by 7 bases. The CDR3 loop spans 16 amino acids. The CDR3 coding sequence is TGTGCCAGCAGTGATGATCTGGGGACAGGGCCTTATACGCAGTATTTT. Protein product: CASSDDLGTGPYTQYF.

The CDR3 bases are TGTGCCAGCAGTGAAGCGGGACAGGGCTATGGCTACACCTTC. Its translation: CASSEAGQGYGYTF. The genes are TRBV6-1 and TRBJ1-2, with 9 nucleotides matching TRBD1. Germline CDR1 reads MNHNS; CDR2 reads SASEGT. The CDR3 has 14 amino acids. The V segment lost 0 bases and the J segment 4 bases; nucleotides outside the gene matches: 0.

This clone was detected a few times. The chain combines TRBV15 with TRBJ1-1; 7 bases map to TRBD1. J lost 0 bases, V lost 3 bases, and 7 bases had no gene match. This CDR3 comprises 16 residues. The germline gives CDR1 LNHNV, CDR2 YYDKDF (reference sequence). CDR3 residues: CATSSRQGYMNTEAFF. CDR3 coding DNA: TGTGCCACCAGCAGTCGACAGGGCTACATGAACACTGAAGCTTTCTTT.

The V gene is TRBV18, the J gene TRBJ1-1, with D possibly being TRBD1 (5 bases). V was trimmed by 6 bases and J by 0 bases, leaving 11 bases between them. The CDR3 covers 14 residues. CDR1 and CDR2 (germline): KGHSH, LQKENI. The CDR3 region has the DNA TGTGCCAGCTCGAGCTCAGGGATGAACACTGAAGCTTTCTTT. This gives the protein CASSSSGMNTEAFF. Full variable domain (outside the CDR3, taken from reference TRBV18 and TRBJ1-1): NAGVMQNPRHLVRRRGQEARLRCSPMKGHSHVYWYRQLPEEGLKFMVYLQKENIIDESGMPKERFSAEFPKEGPSILRIQQVVRGDSAAYFCASSSSGMNTEAFFGQGTRLTVV.

The chain joins TRBV28 to TRBJ2-7, with 16 bases lining up with TRBD2. CDR3 length: 15 residues. CDR1 and CDR2 from the germline V gene are MDHEN and SYDVKM. Trimming removed 5 bases from V and 7 bases from J; junction bases left unmatched: 5. CDR3 residues: CASSQGLAGGREQYF. The CDR3 bases are TGTGCCAGCAGTCAGGGACTAGCGGGAGGGCGGGAGCAGTACTTC.

The rearrangement uses TRBV29-1 and TRBJ2-1, with a tentative D call TRBD2 (6 bases). Per germline, CDR1 SQVTM and CDR2 ANQGSEA. The CDR3 consists of 15 residues. V dropped 3 bases and J dropped 1 base, with 13 bases sitting between them. CDR3 coding DNA: TGCAGCGTTGACCGCGGGAAAGGGTCCTACAATGAGCAGTTCTTC. Protein product: CSVDRGKGSYNEQFF.

The V gene is TRBV19, the J gene TRBJ1-5; unclear D gene. The CDR3 runs to 16 residues. Trimming took off 2 bases at V and 1 base at J, with 12 bases between the two ends. Germline V gene sequence: CDR1 LNHDA, CDR2 SQIVND (reference sequence). CDR3 loop: CASSISSGESNQPQHF. The CDR3 nucleotides read TGTGCCAGTAGTATAAGTTCCGGAGAAAGCAATCAGCCCCAGCATTTT.

The chain has TRBV7-9 and TRBJ1-3; 7 positions agree with TRBD1. The J segment lost 1 base and the V segment lost 5 bases, leaving 2 bases of the junction unmatched. Germline V CDR1 and CDR2: SEHNR, FQNEAQ (reference sequence). The CDR3 contains 14 residues. The CDR3: CASSPTGSGNTIYF. For the CDR3, the DNA is TGTGCCAGCAGCCCGACAGGGTCTGGAAACACCATATATTTT.

With regard to this clone: The sample contains more than one DNA sequence encoding this CDR3. The chain recombines TRBV15 with TRBJ1-1; D may be TRBD1 (6 bases). The CDR3 covers 15 residues. V lost 0 bases to trimming and J lost 1 base, with 9 bases between them. Germline CDR1 reads LNHNV; CDR2 reads YYDKDF (reference sequence). The CDR3 region has the DNA TGTGCCACCAGCAGAGACCGGGGGGCGAACACTGAAGCTTTCTTT. This sequence encodes CATSRDRGANTEAFF.

The chain couples TRBV6-5 to TRBJ2-7; 9 nucleotides match TRBD1. The CDR3 covers 14 residues. Trimming removed 2 bases from V and 7 bases from J; junction bases left unmatched: 6. CDR1 is MNHEY and CDR2 is SVGAGI in the germline V gene. The CDR3 protein is CASSYGTGLGEQYF. In DNA form, the CDR3 reads TGTGCCAGCAGTTACGGGACAGGGTTGGGGGAGCAGTACTTC.

In nucleotides, the CDR3 is TGTGCCAGCAGCGTAGGGCCCCGGGGGGGCCAAGAGACCCAGTACTTC. Its translation is CASSVGPRGGQETQYF. The chain carries TRBV9 and TRBJ2-5, with 8 bases matching TRBD2. This CDR3 is built from 16 residues. J lost 1 base, V lost 0 bases, and 5 bases had no gene match. Germline V gene lookup returns CDR1 SGDLS and CDR2 YYNGEE.

The J gene is TRBJ2-3, the V gene TRBV5-1; TRBD2 agrees at 7 bases. Looked up from germline, CDR1 is SGHRS and CDR2 is YFSETQ. Unmatched junction bases numbered 8, after V lost 4 bases and J lost 0 bases. The CDR3 consists of 16 residues. The CDR3 DNA is TGCGCCAGCAGCGAGACCGGGACTATAAGCACAGATACGCAGTATTTT. Protein product: CASSETGTISTDTQYF.

The chain carries TRBV29-1 and TRBJ1-1, with a tentative D call TRBD1 (5 bases). V was pared by 1 base and J by 1 base, with 7 bases between. The CDR3 length is 13 residues. Germline values: CDR1 SQVTM, CDR2 ANQGSEA. The DNA of the CDR3 is TGCAGCGTTGAAGGGGGCGGGAACACTGAAGCTTTCTTT. This codes for CSVEGGGNTEAFF.

As regards this clone: A read error may produce the germline difference seen at one junction end. The V and J genes are TRBV7-7 and TRBJ2-3; 8 positions agree with TRBD1. The CDR3 contains 13 residues. Germline values: CDR1 SSHAT, CDR2 FNYEAQ (reference sequence). The CDR3 loop is CASSFGQGDTQYF. CDR3 DNA: TGTGCTAGCAGCTTTGGACAGGGCGATACGCAGTATTTT.

The rearrangement links TRBV27 to TRBJ1-1; perhaps TRBD1 as D (6 bases). V lost 5 bases and J 1 base, leaving 17 bases between the germline ends. The CDR3 length is 16 residues. Germline lookup yields CDR1 MNHEY and CDR2 SMNVEV (reference sequence). CDR3 protein: CASSPRNPTGNTEAFF. DNA for the CDR3: TGTGCCAGCAGTCCGCGCAATCCGACAGGGAACACTGAAGCTTTCTTT.

The V call is TRBV9, the J call TRBJ1-2; 9 bases match TRBD1. V shed 0 bases and J 4 bases; nucleotides not matched to a gene: 7. This CDR3 has 16 amino acids. In germline, CDR1 is SGDLS, CDR2 YYNGEE. The CDR3 DNA reads TGTGCCAGCAGCGTAGGAGTACAGGGGGCCGTCTATGGCTACACCTTC. It translates to CASSVGVQGAVYGYTF.

DNA of the CDR3: TGTGCCAGCAGCTCCGGGACAGGGATGAATGAGCAGTTCTTC. This codes for CASSSGTGMNEQFF. The chain employs TRBV13 and TRBJ2-1, with TRBD1 matching 9 bases. Germline V gene sequence: CDR1 PRHDT, CDR2 FYEKMQ (reference sequence). This CDR3 spans 14 amino acids. J was trimmed by 7 bases and V by 4 bases; bases with no gene match: 5. Variable domain in full (rest from reference TRBV13 and TRBJ2-1): AAGVIQSPRHLIKEKRETATLKCYPIPRHDTVYWYQQGPGQDPQFLISFYEKMQSDKGSIPDRFSAQQFSDYHSELNMSSLELGDSALYFCASSSGTGMNEQFFGPGTRLTVL.

About this clone: One junction end disagrees with the germline gene, perhaps due to a read error. The chain couples TRBV7-7 to TRBJ1-1; tentative D call: TRBD1 (5 bases). This CDR3 region has 15 residues. Germline V gene data show CDR1 as SSHAT and CDR2 as FNYEAQ (reference sequence). CDR3 in amino acids: CASSLAQGLFTEAFF. In nucleotides, the CDR3 is TGTGCTAGCAGCTTAGCCCAGGGCCTTTTTACTGAAGCTTTCTTT.

Regarding this clone: One junction end does not reproduce the germline sequence, and a read error may be involved. J is TRBJ1-2 and V is TRBV5-1; no definite D call. CDR1 and CDR2 from the germline V gene are SGHRS and YFSETQ. The CDR3 runs to 15 residues. CDR3 DNA sequence: TGCACCAGCAGCGACGGTGGCCAGGCGACGGGGGGCTACACCTTC. Its translation is CTSSDGGQATGGYTF.

The chain couples TRBV30 to TRBJ2-2; TRBD2 matches at 11 bases. The CDR3 has 15 amino acids. Germline assignment: CDR1 GTSNPN and CDR2 SVGIG (reference sequence). Trimming took 3 bases from V and 6 from J; bases not matched to a gene: 6. CDR3: CAWRVTSGAPGELFF. The CDR3 DNA reads as TGTGCCTGGAGGGTGACTAGCGGGGCCCCCGGGGAGCTGTTTTTT.

This clone was seen more than once but under ten times. The gene calls are TRBV7-9 and TRBJ1-3, with 7 nucleotides matching TRBD1. V dropped 5 bases and J dropped 1; count of bases not matched to a gene: 5. The CDR3 is made up of 15 amino acids. In germline, CDR1 is SEHNR, CDR2 FQNEAQ (reference sequence). CDR3: CASSRDRVSGNTIYF. In DNA, the CDR3 is TGTGCCAGCAGCCGAGACAGGGTGTCTGGAAACACCATATATTTT.